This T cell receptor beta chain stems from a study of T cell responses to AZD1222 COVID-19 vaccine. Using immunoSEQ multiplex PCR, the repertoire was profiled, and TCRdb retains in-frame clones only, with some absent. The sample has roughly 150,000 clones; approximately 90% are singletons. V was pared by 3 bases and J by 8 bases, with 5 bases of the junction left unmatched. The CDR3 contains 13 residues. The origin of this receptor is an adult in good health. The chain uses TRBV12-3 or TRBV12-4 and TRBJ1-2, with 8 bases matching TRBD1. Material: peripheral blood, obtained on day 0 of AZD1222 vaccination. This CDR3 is CASSFTGGRGYTF. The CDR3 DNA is TGTGCCAGCAGTTTCACAGGGGGACGGGGCTACACCTTC.